The text below deals with one TCR beta chain. Its matching antigen is unknown. This sample is part of a study of a mutant IDH1 vaccine in newly diagnosed glioma. As for the study in general: The start of vaccination came 4-6 weeks after radiotherapy alone, or with temozolomide cycles.

Unmatched junction bases numbered 10, after V lost 4 bases and J lost 1 base. This CDR3 is built from 16 residues. Germline V CDR1 and CDR2: SGHRS, YFSETQ. As for time point: week 35, safety follow-up. All doses held 300 ug of mutant IDH1 20-mer peptide, with topical imiquimod. The repertoire was sequenced with immunoSEQ multiplex PCR; TCRdb's copy has only in-frame clones and lacks some. The sample yields approximately 44,000 clones, about 79% seen once. This material consisted of PBMCs, taken from a glioma patient whose treatment included an IDH1 peptide vaccine. The sequence derives from a man aged 40-55 years with glioma. The V gene is TRBV5-1, the J gene TRBJ1-1; TRBD1 aligns across 7 bases. CDR3 in amino acids: CASSDGTAEGNTEAFF. The DNA of the CDR3 is TGCGCCAGCAGCGACGGGACAGCTGAAGGGAACACTGAAGCTTTCTTT.